This T cell receptor beta chain was recorded in a study of monozygotic twins with inflammatory bowel disease. Study conclusions and caveats: Individual T cell subtypes were not distinguishable. No repertoire similarity difference was seen between concordant and discordant twins; power was possibly limited. Relative to healthy twins, IBD patients had fewer clonotypes in common with others, a gap that was especially apparent with disease activity.

Germline assignment: CDR1 SGHTA and CDR2 FQGNSA. The CDR3 consists of 14 residues. The draw for each donor consisted of a single 2.5 ml blood sample. For this clonotype: No antigen is known for it.

From its re-call of the 5' RACE reads, TCRdb lists each CDR3 protein once, without DNA. This repertoire includes about 300,000 distinct CDR3 sequences. The TCR originated in a human donor with ulcerative colitis or Crohn's disease, or a healthy co-twin of an affected twin (not recorded which). What was sequenced was blood. The rearrangement joins TRBV7-2 to TRBJ1-6; TCRdb returns TRBD1, unconfirmable since there is no DNA. The CDR3 region is CASRGDIRNSPLHF.